This TCR beta chain was identified during a study of T cells in Graves' hyperthyroidism and ophthalmopathy. Trimming cost V 3 bases and J 0 bases, with 12 bases left between them. Germline loops: CDR1 MDHEN, CDR2 SYDVKM. This CDR3 contains 17 residues. From RNA transcripts, TCR beta CDR3 regions were amplified. HTBI primers were the set used in a first-round RT-PCR of the TCR CDR3. A single record per CDR3 protein comes from TCRdb applying MiXCR to the multiplex PCR reads. The table has about 640,000 distinct CDR3 sequences, about 20% seen once; the top ten hold 34%. This clonotype turned up a few times. Among ophthalmopathy patients, the Clinical Activity Score reached at least 3, the NOSPECS grade reached at least 4, and duration remained under 3 months. Patients having uncontrolled infection, another autoimmune disease, pregnancy or lactation were not included. Isolation of PBMCs was performed on 8.5 to 10 ml fresh peripheral blood.

The chain links TRBV28 to TRBJ2-6; D perhaps matches TRBD1 (6 bases). The receptor was derived from a man aged 30 to 45 with Graves' ophthalmopathy. The sequenced sample was blood. The CDR3: CASSLSQGRSGANVLTF. CDR3 coding DNA: TGTGCCAGCAGTTTGTCCCAGGGGCGCTCTGGGGCCAACGTCCTGACTTTC. Full variable domain (missing parts from reference TRBV28 and TRBJ2-6): DVKVTQSSRYLVKRTGEKVFLECVQDMDHENMFWYRQDPGLGLRLIYFSYDVKMKEKGDIPEGYSVSREKKERFSLILESASTNQTSMYLCASSLSQGRSGANVLTFGAGSRLTVL.